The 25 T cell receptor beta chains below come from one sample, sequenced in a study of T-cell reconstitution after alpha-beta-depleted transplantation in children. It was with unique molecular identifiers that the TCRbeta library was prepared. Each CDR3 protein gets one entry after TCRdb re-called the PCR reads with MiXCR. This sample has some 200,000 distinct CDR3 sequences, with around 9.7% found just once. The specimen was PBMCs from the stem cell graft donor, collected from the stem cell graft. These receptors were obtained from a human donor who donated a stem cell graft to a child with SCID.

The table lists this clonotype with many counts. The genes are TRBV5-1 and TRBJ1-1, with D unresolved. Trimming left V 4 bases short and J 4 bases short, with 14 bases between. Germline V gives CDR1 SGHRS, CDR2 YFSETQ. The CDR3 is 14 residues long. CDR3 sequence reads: CASSAEDGSTEAFF. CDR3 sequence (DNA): TGCGCCAGCAGCGCAGAGGACGGGAGCACTGAAGCTTTCTTT.

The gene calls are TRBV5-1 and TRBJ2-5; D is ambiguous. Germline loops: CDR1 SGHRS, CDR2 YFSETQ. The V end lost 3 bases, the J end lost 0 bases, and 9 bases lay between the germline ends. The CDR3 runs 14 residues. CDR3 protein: CASSSVSNQETQYF. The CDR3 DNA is TGCGCCAGCAGCTCCGTCTCGAACCAAGAGACCCAGTACTTC.

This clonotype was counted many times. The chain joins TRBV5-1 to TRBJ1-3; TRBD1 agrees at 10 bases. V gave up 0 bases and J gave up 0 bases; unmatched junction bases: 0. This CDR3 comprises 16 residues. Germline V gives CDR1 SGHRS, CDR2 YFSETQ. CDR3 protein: CASSLGDRGSGNTIYF. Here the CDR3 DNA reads TGCGCCAGCAGCTTGGGGGACAGGGGCTCTGGAAACACCATATATTTT. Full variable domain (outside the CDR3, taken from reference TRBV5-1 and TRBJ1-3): KAGVTQTPRYLIKTRGQQVTLSCSPISGHRSVSWYQQTPGQGLQFLFEYFSETQRNKGNFPGRFSGRQFSNSRSEMNVSTLELGDSALYLCASSLGDRGSGNTIYFGEGSWLTVV.

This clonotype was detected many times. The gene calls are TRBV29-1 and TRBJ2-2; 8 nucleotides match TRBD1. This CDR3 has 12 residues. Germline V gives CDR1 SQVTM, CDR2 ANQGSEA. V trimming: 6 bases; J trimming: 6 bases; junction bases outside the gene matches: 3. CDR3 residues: CSVNRGSGELFF. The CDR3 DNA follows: TGCAGCGTCAACAGGGGGTCCGGGGAGCTGTTTTTT.

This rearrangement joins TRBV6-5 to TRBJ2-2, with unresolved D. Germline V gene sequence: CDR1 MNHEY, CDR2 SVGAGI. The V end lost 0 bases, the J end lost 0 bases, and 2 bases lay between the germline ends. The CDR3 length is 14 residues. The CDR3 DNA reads TGTGCCAGCAGTTACTCTTCGAACACCGGGGAGCTGTTTTTT. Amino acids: CASSYSSNTGELFF.

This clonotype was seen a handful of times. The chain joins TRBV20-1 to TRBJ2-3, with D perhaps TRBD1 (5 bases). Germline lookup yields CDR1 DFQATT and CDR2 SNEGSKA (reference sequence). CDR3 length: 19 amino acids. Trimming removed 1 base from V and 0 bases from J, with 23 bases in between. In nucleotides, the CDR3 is TGCAGTGCTAGAGGAGGAACCGACAGCCCCCGAGTAAGCACAGATACGCAGTATTTT. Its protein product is CSARGGTDSPRVSTDTQYF.

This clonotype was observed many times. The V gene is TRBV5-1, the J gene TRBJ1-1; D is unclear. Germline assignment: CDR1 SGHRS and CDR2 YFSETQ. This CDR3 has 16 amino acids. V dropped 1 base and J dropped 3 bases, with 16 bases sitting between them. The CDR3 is CASSLWAVTTDTEAFF. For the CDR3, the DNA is TGCGCCAGCAGCTTGTGGGCCGTTACAACGGACACTGAAGCTTTCTTT.

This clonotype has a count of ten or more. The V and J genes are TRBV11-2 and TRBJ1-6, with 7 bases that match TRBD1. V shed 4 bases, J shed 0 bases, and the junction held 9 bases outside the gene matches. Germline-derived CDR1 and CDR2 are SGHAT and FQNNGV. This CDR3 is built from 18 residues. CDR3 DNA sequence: TGTGCCAGCAGCTCAGGGGGAGGTGGAGGCTCCTATAATTCACCCCTCCACTTT. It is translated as CASSSGGGGGSYNSPLHF.

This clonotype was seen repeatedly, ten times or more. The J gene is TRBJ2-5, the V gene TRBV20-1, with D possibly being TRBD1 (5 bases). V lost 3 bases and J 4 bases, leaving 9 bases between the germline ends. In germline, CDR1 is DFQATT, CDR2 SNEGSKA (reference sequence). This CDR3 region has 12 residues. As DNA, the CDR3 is TGCAGTGCTAGTAAGGGGCGAGAGACCCAGTACTTC. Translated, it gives CSASKGRETQYF.

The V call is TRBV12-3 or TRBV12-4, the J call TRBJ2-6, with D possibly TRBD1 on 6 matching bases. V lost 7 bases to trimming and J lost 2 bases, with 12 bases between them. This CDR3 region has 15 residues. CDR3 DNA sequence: TGTGCCAGCACCTCACAGGGAACTGGGGCCAACGTCCTGACTTTC. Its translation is CASTSQGTGANVLTF.

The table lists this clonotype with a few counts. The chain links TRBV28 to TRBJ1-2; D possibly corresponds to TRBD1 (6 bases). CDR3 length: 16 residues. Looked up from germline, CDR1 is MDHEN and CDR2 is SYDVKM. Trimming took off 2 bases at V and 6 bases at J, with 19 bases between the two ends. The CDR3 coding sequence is TGTGCCAGCAGTTTAGGGGGGCAGGGTAGTTTTGATGGCTACACCTTC. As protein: CASSLGGQGSFDGYTF.

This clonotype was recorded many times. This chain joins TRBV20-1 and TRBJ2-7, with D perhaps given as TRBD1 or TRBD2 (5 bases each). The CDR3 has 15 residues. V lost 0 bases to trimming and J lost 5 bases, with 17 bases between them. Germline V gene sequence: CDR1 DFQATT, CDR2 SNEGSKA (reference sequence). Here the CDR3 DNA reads TGCAGTGCTAGAGATTTCCGAGGGGTGGAGAACGAGCAGTACTTC. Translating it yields CSARDFRGVENEQYF.

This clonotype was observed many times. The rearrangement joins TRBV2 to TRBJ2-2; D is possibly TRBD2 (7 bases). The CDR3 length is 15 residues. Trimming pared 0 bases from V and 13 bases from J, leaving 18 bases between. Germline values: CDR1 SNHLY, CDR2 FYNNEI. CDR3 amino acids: CASSEAVAGAGGLFF. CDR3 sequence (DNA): TGTGCCAGCAGTGAAGCGGTCGCGGGGGCCGGAGGGCTGTTTTTT.

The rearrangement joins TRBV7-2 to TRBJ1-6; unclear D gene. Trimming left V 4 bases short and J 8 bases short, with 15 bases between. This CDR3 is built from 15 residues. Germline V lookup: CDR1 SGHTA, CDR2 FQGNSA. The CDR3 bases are TGTGCCAGCAGCTCAGACCCGCTTGGGCATTCACCCCTCCACTTT. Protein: CASSSDPLGHSPLHF.

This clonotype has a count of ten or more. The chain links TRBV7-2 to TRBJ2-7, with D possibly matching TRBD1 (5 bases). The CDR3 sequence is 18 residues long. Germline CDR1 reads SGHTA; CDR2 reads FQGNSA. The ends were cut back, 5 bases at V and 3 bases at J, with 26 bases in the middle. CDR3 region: CASSTPIRGRVLLYEQYF. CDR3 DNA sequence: TGTGCCAGCAGCACCCCCATTCGCGGCAGGGTTCTCCTCTACGAGCAGTACTTC.

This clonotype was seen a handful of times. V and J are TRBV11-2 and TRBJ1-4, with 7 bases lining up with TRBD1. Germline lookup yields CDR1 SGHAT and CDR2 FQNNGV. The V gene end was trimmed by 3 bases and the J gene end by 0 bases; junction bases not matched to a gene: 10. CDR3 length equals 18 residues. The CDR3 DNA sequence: TGTGCCAGCAGCTTTACTTGGGACAGACTCGCAACTAATGAAAAACTGTTTTTT. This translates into CASSFTWDRLATNEKLFF.

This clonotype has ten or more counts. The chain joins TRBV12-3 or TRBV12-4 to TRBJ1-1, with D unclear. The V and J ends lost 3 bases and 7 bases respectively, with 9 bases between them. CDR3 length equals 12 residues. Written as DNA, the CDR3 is TGTGCCAGCAGTTTGGAGGCAGGTGAAGCTTTCTTT. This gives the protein CASSLEAGEAFF.

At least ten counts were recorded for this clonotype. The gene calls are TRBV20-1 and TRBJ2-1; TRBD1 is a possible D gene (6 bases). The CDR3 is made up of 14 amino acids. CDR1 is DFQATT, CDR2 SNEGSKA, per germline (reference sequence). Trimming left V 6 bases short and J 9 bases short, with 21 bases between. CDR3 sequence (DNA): TGCAGTGCGCAAAAACGACAGGTGGGGAGTGAGCAGTTCTTC. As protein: CSAQKRQVGSEQFF.

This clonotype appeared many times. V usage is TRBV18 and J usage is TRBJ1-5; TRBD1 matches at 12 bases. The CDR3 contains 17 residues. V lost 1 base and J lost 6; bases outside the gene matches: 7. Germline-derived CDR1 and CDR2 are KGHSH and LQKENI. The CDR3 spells CASSPRGTGGLGQPQHF. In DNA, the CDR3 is TGTGCCAGCTCACCACGCGGGACAGGGGGCTTGGGTCAGCCCCAGCATTTT.

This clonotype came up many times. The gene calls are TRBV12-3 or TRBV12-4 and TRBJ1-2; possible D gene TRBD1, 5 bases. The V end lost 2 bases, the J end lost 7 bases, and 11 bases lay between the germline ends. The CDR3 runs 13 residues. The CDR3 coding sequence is TGTGCCAGCAGTTTAACAGGAGTTCCTGGCTACACCTTC. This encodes CASSLTGVPGYTF.

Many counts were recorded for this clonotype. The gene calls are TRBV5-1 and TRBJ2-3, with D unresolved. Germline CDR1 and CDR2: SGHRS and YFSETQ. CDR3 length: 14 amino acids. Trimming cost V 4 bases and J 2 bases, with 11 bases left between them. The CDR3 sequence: CASSRVPNTDTQYF. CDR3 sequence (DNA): TGCGCCAGCAGCCGGGTTCCCAACACAGATACGCAGTATTTT.

CDR3 coding DNA: TGTGCCAGCAGCCCGGGGACAGGGAGGCTCTACGAGCAGTACTTC. Translated: CASSPGTGRLYEQYF. This sequence joins TRBV7-9 and TRBJ2-7, with 9 positions matching TRBD1. Trimming removed 5 bases from V and 3 bases from J; junction bases left unmatched: 8. Germline V gives CDR1 SEHNR, CDR2 FQNEAQ (reference sequence). The CDR3 has 15 amino acids.

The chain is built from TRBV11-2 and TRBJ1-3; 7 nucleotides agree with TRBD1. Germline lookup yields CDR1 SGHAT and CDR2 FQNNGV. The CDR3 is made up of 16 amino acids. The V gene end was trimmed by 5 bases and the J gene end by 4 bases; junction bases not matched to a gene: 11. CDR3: CASSVGLTGSGNTIYF. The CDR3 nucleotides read TGTGCCAGCAGCGTTGGCCTGACAGGGTCCGGAAACACCATATATTTT.

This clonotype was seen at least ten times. The CDR3 DNA reads TGCAGTGCTAGAGGGCTCGGACAGGGGAACACTGAAGCTTTCTTT. Its translation: CSARGLGQGNTEAFF. This rearrangement joins TRBV20-1 to TRBJ1-1; 8 bases agree with TRBD1. The J segment lost 1 base and the V segment lost 1 base, leaving 5 bases of the junction unmatched. The CDR3 sequence is 15 residues long. Per the germline V gene, CDR1 is DFQATT and CDR2 is SNEGSKA (reference sequence).

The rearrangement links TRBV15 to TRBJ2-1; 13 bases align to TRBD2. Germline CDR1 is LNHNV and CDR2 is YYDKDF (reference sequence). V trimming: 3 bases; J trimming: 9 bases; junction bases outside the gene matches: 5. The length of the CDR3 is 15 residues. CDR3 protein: CATSSILAGGAEQFF. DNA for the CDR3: TGTGCCACCAGCAGCATACTAGCGGGGGGGGCTGAGCAGTTCTTC.